This T cell receptor (beta chain) was profiled in a study of radiotherapy plus CTLA-4 blockade in lung cancer. Details on this clone: Its antigen remains unidentified.

The table came from immunoSEQ multiplex PCR; TCRdb's copy has only in-frame clones and leaves some out. The sample records around 82,000 clones, more than 85% being singletons. CTLA-4 blockade with ipilimumab, together with focal radiation, was given to patients with chemo-refractory metastatic non-small-cell lung cancer. Study results and limitations: Clones of tumor-derived TCRs expanded in blood after radiotherapy plus ipilimumab.

V was clipped by 4 bases and J by 2 bases, with 18 bases between them. This CDR3 spans 16 amino acids. From germline, CDR1 is LGHNA and CDR2 YNFKEQ. The V call is TRBV4-2, the J call TRBJ2-7, with D tentatively TRBD2 (6 bases). Here the sequenced sample was peripheral blood, taken from a patient treated with radiotherapy plus ipilimumab. The sequence was collected from a human donor with non-small cell lung cancer that progressed on radiotherapy plus ipilimumab. CDR3 protein: CASSPTVSSAPYEQYF. Written as DNA, the CDR3 is TGTGCCAGCAGCCCCACCGTCTCTAGCGCGCCCTACGAGCAGTACTTC.